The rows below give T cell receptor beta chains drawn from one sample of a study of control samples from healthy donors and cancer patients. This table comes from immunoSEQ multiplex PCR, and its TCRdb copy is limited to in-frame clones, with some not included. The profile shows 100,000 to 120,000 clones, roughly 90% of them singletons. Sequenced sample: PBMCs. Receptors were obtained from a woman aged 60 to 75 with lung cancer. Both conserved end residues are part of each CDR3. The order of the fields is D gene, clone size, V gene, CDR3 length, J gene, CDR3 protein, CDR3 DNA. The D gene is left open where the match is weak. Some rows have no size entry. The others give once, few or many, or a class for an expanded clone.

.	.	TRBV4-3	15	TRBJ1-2	CASSHAGEQGYGYTF	TGCGCCAGCAGCCACGCGGGGGAACAGGGTTATGGCTACACCTTC
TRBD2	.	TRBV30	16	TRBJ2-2	CAHRVAGGGNTGELFF	TGTGCCCATCGGGTAGCGGGAGGGGGTAACACCGGGGAGCTGTTTTTT
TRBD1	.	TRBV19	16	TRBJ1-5	CASSIQYDRGNQPQHF	TGTGCCAGTAGTATACAATACGACAGGGGCAATCAGCCCCAGCATTTT
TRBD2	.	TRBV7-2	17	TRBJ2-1	CASSWTSGGSSYNEQFF	TGTGCCAGCAGCTGGACCAGCGGGGGGAGCTCCTACAATGAGCAGTTCTTC
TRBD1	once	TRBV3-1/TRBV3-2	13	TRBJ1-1	CASSQQGDTEAFF	TGTGCCAGCAGCCAACAGGGGGACACTGAAGCTTTCTTT
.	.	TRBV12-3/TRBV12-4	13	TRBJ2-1	CASSLGHYNEQFF	TGTGCCAGCAGTTTGGGACACTACAATGAGCAGTTCTTC
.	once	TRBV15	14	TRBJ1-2	CATSRDSGAEGYTF	TGTGCCACCAGCAGAGATTCGGGGGCTGAGGGCTACACCTTC
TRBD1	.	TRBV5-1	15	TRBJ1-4	CASSWVTGGNEKLFF	TGCGCCAGCAGCTGGGTGACAGGGGGAAATGAAAAACTGTTTTTT
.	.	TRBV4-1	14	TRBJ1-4	CASTDRTGGEKLFF	TGCGCCAGCACCGACAGGACCGGCGGGGAAAAACTGTTTTTT
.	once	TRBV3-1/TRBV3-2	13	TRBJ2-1	CASSPFDSSEQFF	TGTGCCAGCAGCCCTTTTGACTCCAGTGAGCAGTTCTTC
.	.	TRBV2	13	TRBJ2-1	CASTRGPNNEQFF	TGTGCCAGCACCCGAGGACCTAACAATGAGCAGTTCTTC
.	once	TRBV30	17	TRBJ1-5	CAWSARLLTGFDQPQHF	TGTGCCTGGAGTGCGCGACTCTTAACAGGGTTCGATCAGCCCCAGCATTTT
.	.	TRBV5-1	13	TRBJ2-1	CASSSGQPNEQFF	TGCGCCAGCAGCTCCGGACAGCCCAATGAGCAGTTCTTC
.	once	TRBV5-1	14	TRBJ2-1	CASSSDGSYNEQFF	TGCGCCAGCAGCTCCGACGGCTCCTACAATGAGCAGTTCTTC
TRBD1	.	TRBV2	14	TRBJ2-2	CASSRDSSTGELFF	TGTGCCAGCAGCCGGGACAGCTCCACCGGGGAGCTGTTTTTT
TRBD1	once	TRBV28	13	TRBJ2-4	CASRRQGENIQYF	TGTGCCAGCAGAAGACAGGGGGAAAACATTCAGTACTTC
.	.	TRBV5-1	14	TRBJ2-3	CASSPGEATDTQYF	TGCGCCAGCAGCCCCGGTGAAGCCACAGATACGCAGTATTTT
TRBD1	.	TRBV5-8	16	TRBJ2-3	CASSAGQGWGEDTQYF	TGTGCCAGCAGCGCTGGACAGGGTTGGGGGGAAGATACGCAGTATTTT
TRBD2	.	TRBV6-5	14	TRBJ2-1	CASRGTSDYNEQFF	TGTGCCAGCAGGGGGACTAGCGACTACAATGAGCAGTTCTTC
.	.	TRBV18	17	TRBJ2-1	CASSPYRRASSYNEQFF	TGTGCCAGCTCACCTTACCGGCGGGCTAGCTCCTACAATGAGCAGTTCTTC
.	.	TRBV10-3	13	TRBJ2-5	CAISARGQETQYF	TGTGCCATCAGTGCGAGGGGTCAAGAGACCCAGTACTTC
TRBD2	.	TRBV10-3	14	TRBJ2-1	CATSGTSGGTEQFF	TGTGCCACTTCCGGGACTAGCGGGGGGACCGAGCAGTTCTTC
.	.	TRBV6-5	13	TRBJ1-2	CAIGQPPYYGYTF	TGTGCCATCGGACAGCCACCGTACTATGGCTACACCTTC
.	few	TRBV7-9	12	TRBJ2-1	CASSFVPNEQFF	TGTGCCAGCAGCTTCGTTCCCAATGAGCAGTTCTTC
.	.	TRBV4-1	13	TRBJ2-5	CASSQTGGETQYF	TGCGCCAGCAGCCAGACAGGTGGGGAGACCCAGTACTTC
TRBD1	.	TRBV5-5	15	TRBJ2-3	CASSTGGQGSDTQYF	TGTGCCAGCAGCACCGGGGGACAGGGCTCAGATACGCAGTATTTT
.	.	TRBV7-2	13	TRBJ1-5	CASSPSMNQPQHF	TGTGCCAGCAGCCCGTCAATGAATCAGCCCCAGCATTTT
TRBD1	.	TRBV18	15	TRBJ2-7	CASSPPGQGGLEQYF	TGTGCCAGCTCACCACCGGGACAGGGTGGTCTCGAGCAGTACTTC
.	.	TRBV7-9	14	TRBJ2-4	CASSLGAAKNIQYF	TGTGCCAGCAGCTTAGGGGCGGCTAAAAACATTCAGTACTTC
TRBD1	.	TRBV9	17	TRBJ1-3	CASSVDGRGDSGNTIYF	TGTGCCAGCAGCGTAGACGGCAGGGGGGACTCTGGAAACACCATATATTTT
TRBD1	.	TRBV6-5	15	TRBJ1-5	CASSTRTGGGQPQHF	TGTGCCAGCAGTACCCGTACAGGGGGCGGGCAGCCCCAGCATTTT